This T cell receptor beta chain derives from a study of blood T cell repertoires in COVID-19. Participants had their cohort set by participant-reported clinical history. Recovery among Cohort 3 donors was established by two negative PCRs, clearance, or symptom resolution. CDR1 is LNHNV, CDR2 YYDKDF, per germline (reference sequence). Trimming stripped 1 base from V and 7 bases from J, with 11 bases between. The CDR3 totals 13 residues. Authors' analysis steps: Amplified reference gene primers provided the basis for estimating nucleated cell counts. TCRdb's table, derived via immunoSEQ multiplex PCR, lists solely in-frame clones and lacks some. V, J and clone size were drawn from that table, and D and trimming were deduced from the DNA. The table lists a few hundred thousand clones, roughly 87% of them singletons.

This clonotype was obtained from a woman aged 40 to 55 who had recovered from COVID-19. This chain connects TRBV15 to TRBJ2-7; D is ambiguous. Sequenced input: PBMCs or T cells enriched from blood (not recorded which). Here the CDR3 reads CATSRVNSPEQYF. For the CDR3, the DNA is TGTGCCACCAGCAGAGTTAACAGCCCGGAGCAGTACTTC.